The sequence of this TCR beta chain was determined in a study of T-cell memory formation after mild COVID-19. Study-wide findings and caveats: Clones that got smaller from day 15 to 85 had even CD4/CD8, while clones growing later tipped toward CD4+.

Between the trimmed V and J ends, which lost 2 bases and 6 bases, there was a span of 12 bases. Germline V gives CDR1 SGHTA, CDR2 FQGNSA. The CDR3 runs to 14 residues. TCR alpha and TCR beta cDNA libraries carrying sample barcodes and UMIs were produced by 5'RACE using constant-segment primers. TCRdb redid the calling of the 5' RACE reads with MiXCR, one entry per CDR3 protein. The repertoire consists of 350,000 to 500,000 distinct CDR3 sequences, with roughly 18% occurring once and the leading ten covering roughly 21%. In its sample, this clonotype was seen a few times. Its antigen remains unknown. The V call is TRBV7-2, the J call TRBJ2-3; no clear D gene. The sample taken for sequencing was PBMCs or a T cell subset sorted from them (not recorded which). The source is a man between 18 and 35 years old who had mild COVID-19 (a few samples of this study predate the infection). Cell type and time point are not known. The CDR3 sequence is CASSLPLIWDTQYF. In DNA, the CDR3 is TGTGCCAGCAGCTTACCCCTCATCTGGGATACGCAGTATTTT.